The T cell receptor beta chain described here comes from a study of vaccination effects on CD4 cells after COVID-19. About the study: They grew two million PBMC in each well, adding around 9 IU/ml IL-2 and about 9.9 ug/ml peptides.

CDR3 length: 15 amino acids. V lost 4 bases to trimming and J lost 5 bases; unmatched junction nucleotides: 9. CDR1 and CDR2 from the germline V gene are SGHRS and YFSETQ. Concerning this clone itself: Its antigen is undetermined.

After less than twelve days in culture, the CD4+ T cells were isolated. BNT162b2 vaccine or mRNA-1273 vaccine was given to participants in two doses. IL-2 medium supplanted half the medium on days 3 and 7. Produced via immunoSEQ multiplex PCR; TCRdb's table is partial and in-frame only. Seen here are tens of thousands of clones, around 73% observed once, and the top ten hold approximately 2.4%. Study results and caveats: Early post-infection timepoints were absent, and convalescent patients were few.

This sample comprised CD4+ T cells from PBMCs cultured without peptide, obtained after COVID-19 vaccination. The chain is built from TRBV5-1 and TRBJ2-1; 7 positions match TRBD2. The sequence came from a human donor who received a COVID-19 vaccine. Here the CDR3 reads CASSLGGTVDNEQFF. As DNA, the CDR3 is TGCGCCAGCAGCCTCGGGGGGACGGTGGACAATGAGCAGTTCTTC.